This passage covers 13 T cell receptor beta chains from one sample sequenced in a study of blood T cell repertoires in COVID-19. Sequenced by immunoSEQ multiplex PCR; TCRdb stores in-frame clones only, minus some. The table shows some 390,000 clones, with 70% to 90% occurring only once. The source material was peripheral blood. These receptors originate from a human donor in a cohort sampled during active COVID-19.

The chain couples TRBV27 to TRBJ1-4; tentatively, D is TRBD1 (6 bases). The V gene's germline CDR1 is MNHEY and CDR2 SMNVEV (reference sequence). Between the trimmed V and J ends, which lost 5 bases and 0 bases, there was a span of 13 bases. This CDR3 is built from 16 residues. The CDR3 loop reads CASSPGQLATNEKLFF. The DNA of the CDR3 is TGTGCCAGCAGTCCCGGACAGCTAGCAACTAATGAAAAACTGTTTTTT.

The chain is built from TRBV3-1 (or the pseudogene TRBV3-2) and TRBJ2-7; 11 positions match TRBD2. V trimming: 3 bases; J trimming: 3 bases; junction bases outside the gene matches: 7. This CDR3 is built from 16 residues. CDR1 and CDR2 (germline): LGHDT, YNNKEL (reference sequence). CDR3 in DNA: TGTGCCAGCAGCCATAATAGCGGGAGGGCGGACTACGAGCAGTACTTC. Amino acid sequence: CASSHNSGRADYEQYF.

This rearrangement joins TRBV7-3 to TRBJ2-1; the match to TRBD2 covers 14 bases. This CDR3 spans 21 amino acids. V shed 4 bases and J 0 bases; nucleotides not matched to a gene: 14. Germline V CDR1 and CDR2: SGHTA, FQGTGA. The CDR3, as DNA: TGTGCCAGCAGCTCCTTGAAACCTGGGACTAGCGGGGGCAGCTCCTACAATGAGCAGTTCTTC. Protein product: CASSSLKPGTSGGSSYNEQFF.

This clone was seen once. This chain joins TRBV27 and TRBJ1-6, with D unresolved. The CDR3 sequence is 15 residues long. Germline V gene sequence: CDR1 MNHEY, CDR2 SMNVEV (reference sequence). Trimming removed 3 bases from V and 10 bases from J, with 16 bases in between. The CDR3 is CASSFSEGLGSPLHF. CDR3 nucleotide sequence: TGTGCCAGCAGTTTTTCGGAGGGATTAGGATCACCCCTCCACTTT.

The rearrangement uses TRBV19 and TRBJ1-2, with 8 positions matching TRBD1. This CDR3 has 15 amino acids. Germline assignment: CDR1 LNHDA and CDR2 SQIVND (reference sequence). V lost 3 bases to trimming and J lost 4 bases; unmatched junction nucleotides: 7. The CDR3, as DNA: TGTGCCAGTAGTATGATGGCAGGGGGCGGCTATGGCTACACCTTC. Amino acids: CASSMMAGGGYGYTF.

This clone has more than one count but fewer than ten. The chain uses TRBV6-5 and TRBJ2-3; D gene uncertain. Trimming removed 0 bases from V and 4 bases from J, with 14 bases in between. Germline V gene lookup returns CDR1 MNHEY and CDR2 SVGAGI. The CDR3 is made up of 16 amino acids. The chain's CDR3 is CASSYSFISPPDTQYF. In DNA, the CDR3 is TGTGCCAGCAGTTACTCTTTTATCTCCCCCCCAGATACGCAGTATTTT.

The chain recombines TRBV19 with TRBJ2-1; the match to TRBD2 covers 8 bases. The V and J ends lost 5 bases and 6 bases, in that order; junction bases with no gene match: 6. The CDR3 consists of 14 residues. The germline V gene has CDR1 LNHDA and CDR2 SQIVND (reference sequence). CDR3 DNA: TGTGCCAGTAGTCCGCTAGCGGGCGGCAATGAGCAGTTCTTC. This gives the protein CASSPLAGGNEQFF.

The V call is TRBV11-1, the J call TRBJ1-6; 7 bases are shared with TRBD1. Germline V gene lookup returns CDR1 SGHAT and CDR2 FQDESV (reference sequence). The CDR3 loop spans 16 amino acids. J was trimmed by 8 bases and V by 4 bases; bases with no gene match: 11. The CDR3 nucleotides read TGTGCCAGCAGCTCGACAGGGATTCGTCGGGATTCACCCCTCCACTTT. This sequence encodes CASSSTGIRRDSPLHF.

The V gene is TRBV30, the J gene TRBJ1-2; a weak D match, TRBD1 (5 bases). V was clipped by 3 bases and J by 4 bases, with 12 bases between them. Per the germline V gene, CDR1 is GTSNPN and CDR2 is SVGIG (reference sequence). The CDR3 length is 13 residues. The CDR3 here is CAWSIQGGYGYTF. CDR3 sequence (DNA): TGTGCCTGGAGCATCCAGGGAGGCTATGGCTACACCTTC.

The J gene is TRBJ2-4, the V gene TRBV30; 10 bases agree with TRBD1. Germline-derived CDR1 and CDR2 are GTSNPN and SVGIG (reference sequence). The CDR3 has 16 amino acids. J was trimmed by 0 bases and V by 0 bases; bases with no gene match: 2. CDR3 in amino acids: CAWSVGQGLAKNIQYF. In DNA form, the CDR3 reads TGTGCCTGGAGTGTGGGACAGGGGCTAGCCAAAAACATTCAGTACTTC.

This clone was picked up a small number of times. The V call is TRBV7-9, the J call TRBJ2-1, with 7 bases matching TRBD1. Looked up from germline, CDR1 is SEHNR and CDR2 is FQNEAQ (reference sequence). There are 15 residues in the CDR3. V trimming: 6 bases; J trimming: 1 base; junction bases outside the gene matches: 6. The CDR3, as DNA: TGTGCCAGCAGTCGATCCAGGGGGTCCTACAATGAGCAGTTCTTC. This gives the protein CASSRSRGSYNEQFF.

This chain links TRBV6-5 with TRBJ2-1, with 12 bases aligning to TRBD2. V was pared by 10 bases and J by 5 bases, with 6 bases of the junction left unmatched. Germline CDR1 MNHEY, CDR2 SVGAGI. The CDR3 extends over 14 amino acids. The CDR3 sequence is CATLLAGGDNEQFF. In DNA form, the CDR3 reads TGTGCCACCCTACTAGCGGGGGGCGACAATGAGCAGTTCTTC.

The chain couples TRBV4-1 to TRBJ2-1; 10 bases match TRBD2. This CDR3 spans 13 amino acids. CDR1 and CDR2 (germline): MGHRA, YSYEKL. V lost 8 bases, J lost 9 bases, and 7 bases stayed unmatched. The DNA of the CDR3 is TGCGCCAGCGCAGGGCTAGCGGGAGTTGAGCAGTTCTTC. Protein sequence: CASAGLAGVEQFF.